This T cell receptor (beta chain) was identified in a study of cytomegalovirus exposure and HLA in healthy donors. Notes on the study in general: Rare TCR sequences predominated, though certain public TCRs were found in many donors. The listing of 150 to 200 TCR beta chains classed them as cytomegalovirus-associated.

Primers included in the PCR were 60 Vbeta and 13 Jbeta primers. Original methodology: It was a later analysis that counted about 80 million unique TCR beta chains, of which approximately 9.9 million were shared. Produced via immunoSEQ multiplex PCR; TCRdb's table is partial and in-frame only. V, J and clone size are taken as reported in that table, and D and trimming were inferred from the DNA itself. The sample lists roughly 140,000 clones; approximately 78% were seen once. Samples came from healthy bone marrow donors. Germline CDR1 is SGHTA and CDR2 is FQGNSA. Trimming pared 1 base from V and 1 base from J, leaving 10 bases between. This CDR3 has 16 amino acids. Turning to this clone: Its antigen is unidentified.

Sequenced material: PBMCs. The TCR comes from a man aged 40-49 years in good health and CMV-seropositive. The chain is built from TRBV7-2 and TRBJ2-2, with D possibly TRBD1 on 5 matching bases. This CDR3 reads CASSLGTWENTGELFF. CDR3 DNA: TGTGCCAGCAGCTTAGGGACATGGGAGAACACCGGGGAGCTGTTTTTT.